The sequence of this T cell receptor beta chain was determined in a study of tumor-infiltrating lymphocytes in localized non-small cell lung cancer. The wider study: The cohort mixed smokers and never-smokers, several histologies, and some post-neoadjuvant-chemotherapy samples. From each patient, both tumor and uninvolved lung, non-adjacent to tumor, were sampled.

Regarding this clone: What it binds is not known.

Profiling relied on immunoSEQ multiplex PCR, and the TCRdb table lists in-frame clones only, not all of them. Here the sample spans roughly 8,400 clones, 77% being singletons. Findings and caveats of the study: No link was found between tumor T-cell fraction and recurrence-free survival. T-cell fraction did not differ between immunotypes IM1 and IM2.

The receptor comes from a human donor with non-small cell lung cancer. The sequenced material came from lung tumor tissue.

DNA for the CDR3: TGCGCCAGCAGCTTGGAATCGCCAGCTCGCGGCTACACCTTC. This encodes CASSLESPARGYTF. V and J are TRBV5-1 and TRBJ1-2, with unresolved D. Germline V CDR1 and CDR2: SGHRS, YFSETQ. Trimming took off 0 bases at V and 8 bases at J, with 14 bases between the two ends. This CDR3 region has 14 residues.